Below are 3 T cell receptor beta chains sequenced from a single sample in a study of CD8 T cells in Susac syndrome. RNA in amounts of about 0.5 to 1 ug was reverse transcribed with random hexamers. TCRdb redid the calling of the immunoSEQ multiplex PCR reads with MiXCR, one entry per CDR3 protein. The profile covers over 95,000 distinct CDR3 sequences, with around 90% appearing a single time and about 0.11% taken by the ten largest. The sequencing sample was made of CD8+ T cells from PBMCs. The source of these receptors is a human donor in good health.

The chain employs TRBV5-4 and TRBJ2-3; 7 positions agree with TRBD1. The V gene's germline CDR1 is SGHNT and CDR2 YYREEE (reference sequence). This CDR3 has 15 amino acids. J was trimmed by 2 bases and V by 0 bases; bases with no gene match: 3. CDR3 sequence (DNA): TGTGCCAGCAGCTTGGCGGGACAGCACACAGATACGCAGTATTTT. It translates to CASSLAGQHTDTQYF.

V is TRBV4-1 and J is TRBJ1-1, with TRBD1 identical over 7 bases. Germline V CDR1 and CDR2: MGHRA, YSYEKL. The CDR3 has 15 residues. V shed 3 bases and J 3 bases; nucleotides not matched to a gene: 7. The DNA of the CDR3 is TGCGCCAGCAGCCAGGGTCCGGGACAGCACACTGAAGCTTTCTTT. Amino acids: CASSQGPGQHTEAFF.

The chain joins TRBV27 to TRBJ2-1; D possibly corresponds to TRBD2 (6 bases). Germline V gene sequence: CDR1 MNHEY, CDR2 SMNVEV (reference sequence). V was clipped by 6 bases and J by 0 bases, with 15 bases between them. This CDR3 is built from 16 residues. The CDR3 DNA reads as TGTGCCAGCAGCGGGGGACGGCCCAGCTCCTACAATGAGCAGTTCTTC. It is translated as CASSGGRPSSYNEQFF.